The 28 T cell receptor beta chains in this list originate from one sample, sequenced in a study of shared clonotypes between healthy human individuals. The protocol was immunoSEQ multiplex PCR, while the TCRdb copy is restricted to in-frame clones and leaves out a portion. The profile shows a few million clones, under 97% of them singletons. Sequenced: naive CD4+ T cells sorted from blood. The subset was: CD45RA+ positively selected. All receptors come from a young man in good health.

The rearrangement uses TRBV7-9 and TRBJ2-5; possible D gene TRBD1, 6 bases. This CDR3 is 14 amino acids long. Trimming cost V 5 bases and J 1 base, with 11 bases left between them. Per germline, CDR1 SEHNR and CDR2 FQNEAQ (reference sequence). CDR3 in DNA: TGTGCCAGCAGCCCGGGGACAACCCAAGAGACCCAGTACTTC. Its translation is CASSPGTTQETQYF.

The gene calls are TRBV30 and TRBJ1-6; D unresolved. The CDR3 length is 14 residues. Trimming cost V 4 bases and J 4 bases, with 11 bases left between them. Germline V gene lookup returns CDR1 GTSNPN and CDR2 SVGIG (reference sequence). The CDR3 region is CAWIQPGYNSPLHF. The CDR3 nucleotides read TGTGCCTGGATACAGCCCGGGTATAATTCACCCCTCCACTTT.

The rearrangement uses TRBV4-1 and TRBJ1-3; TRBD1 agrees at 12 bases. The V gene's germline CDR1 is MGHRA and CDR2 YSYEKL. The ends lost 1 base at V and 3 bases at J; junction bases unmatched: 4. The CDR3 spans 17 residues. Written as DNA, the CDR3 is TGCGCCAGCAGCCAAGCCGGGGACAGGGGGCTTGGAAACACCATATATTTT. Residues: CASSQAGDRGLGNTIYF.

Regarding this clone: Different DNA sequences within this sample yield the same CDR3. The chain links TRBV7-2 to TRBJ2-5, with D hard to call. CDR1 and CDR2 (germline): SGHTA, FQGNSA. The CDR3 sequence is 15 residues long. V was clipped by 1 base and J by 5 bases, with 14 bases between them. CDR3 region: CASSLVSGVGETQYF. As DNA, the CDR3 is TGTGCCAGCAGCTTAGTATCTGGGGTCGGCGAGACCCAGTACTTC.

The rearrangement links TRBV2 to TRBJ1-4; D is ambiguous. Germline V gives CDR1 SNHLY, CDR2 FYNNEI. Trimming removed 6 bases at V and 5 bases at J, with 16 bases between. CDR3 length: 15 residues. The CDR3 DNA follows: TGTGCCAGCAGCCAAGTAGGGCAGACGAATGAAAAACTGTTTTTT. This encodes CASSQVGQTNEKLFF.

V is TRBV5-1 and J is TRBJ2-3; TRBD2 matches 9 bases. In germline, CDR1 is SGHRS, CDR2 YFSETQ. This CDR3 has 14 residues. V lost 9 bases, J lost 2 bases, and 7 bases stayed unmatched. CDR3 DNA sequence: TGCGCCACCGGAGCGGGGGGAGCCACAGATACGCAGTATTTT. Translating it yields CATGAGGATDTQYF.

This chain connects TRBV5-6 to TRBJ2-7; D is perhaps TRBD1 (5 bases). This CDR3 comprises 14 residues. V was clipped by 3 bases and J by 2 bases, with 12 bases between them. Germline V gene lookup returns CDR1 SGHDT and CDR2 YYEEEE. CDR3 sequence reads: CASSSTDKPYEQYF. As DNA, the CDR3 is TGTGCCAGCAGCTCGACAGACAAGCCCTACGAGCAGTACTTC. The whole variable domain, filled in from reference TRBV5-6 and TRBJ2-7, reads DAGVTQSPTHLIKTRGQQVTLRCSPKSGHDTVSWYQQALGQGPQFIFQYYEEEERQRGNFPDRFSGHQFPNYSSELNVNALLLGDSALYLCASSSTDKPYEQYFGPGTRLTVT.

This chain links TRBV7-2 with TRBJ1-1; D gene uncertain. Germline V gene data show CDR1 as SGHTA and CDR2 as FQGNSA. This CDR3 comprises 12 residues. Trimming stripped 6 bases from V and 5 bases from J, with 10 bases between. CDR3 protein: CASRRRETEAFF. The CDR3 DNA reads as TGTGCCAGCAGACGGAGGGAGACTGAAGCTTTCTTT. Full variable domain (remainder filled in from reference TRBV7-2 and TRBJ1-1): GAGVSQSPSNKVTEKGKDVELRCDPISGHTALYWYRQSLGQGLEFLIYFQGNSAPDKSGLPSDRFSAERTGGSVSTLTIQRTQQEDSAVYLCASRRRETEAFFGQGTRLTVV.

The chain combines TRBV10-3 with TRBJ2-1, with D hard to call. V was trimmed by 3 bases and J by 8 bases, leaving 11 bases between them. Germline assignment: CDR1 ENHRY and CDR2 SYGVKD. CDR3 length equals 13 residues. The CDR3 here is CAISDAPVHEQFF. The CDR3 region has the DNA TGTGCCATCAGTGACGCACCAGTCCATGAGCAGTTCTTC.

This CDR3 reads CASSLTGLVIPDTQYF. In DNA, the CDR3 is TGCGCCAGCAGCCTCACCGGACTAGTGATACCAGATACGCAGTATTTT. The chain uses TRBV4-1 and TRBJ2-3, with 7 bases identical to TRBD2. V shed 4 bases and J 4 bases; nucleotides not matched to a gene: 11. CDR3 length: 16 residues. Germline-derived CDR1 and CDR2 are MGHRA and YSYEKL.

A single count supports this clone. The V gene is TRBV25-1, the J gene TRBJ1-2; no clear D gene. The CDR3 extends over 12 amino acids. The germline V gene has CDR1 MGHDK and CDR2 SYGVNS. Trimming left V 3 bases short and J 5 bases short, with 7 bases between. The chain's CDR3 is CASSDRAYGYTF. The DNA of the CDR3 is TGTGCCAGCAGTGACCGGGCTTATGGCTACACCTTC.

The chain links TRBV6-1 to TRBJ2-7; a possible D gene is TRBD1 (6 bases). The CDR3 is made up of 15 amino acids. The germline CDR1 and CDR2 sequences are MNHNS and SASEGT. V dropped 6 bases and J dropped 4 bases, with 19 bases sitting between them. This CDR3 reads CASRTRQVGVYEQYF. The CDR3 nucleotides read TGTGCCAGCAGGACAAGACAGGTCGGGGTTTACGAGCAGTACTTC.

The chain recombines TRBV5-1 with TRBJ2-5; D perhaps matches TRBD1 (6 bases). V lost 9 bases, J lost 1 base, and 13 bases lay in between. CDR1 is SGHRS and CDR2 is YFSETQ in the germline V gene. There are 13 residues in the CDR3. CDR3: CATQPRGQETQYF. CDR3 DNA sequence: TGCGCCACCCAACCCAGGGGCCAAGAGACCCAGTACTTC.

The chain uses TRBV27 and TRBJ2-1; 8 bases match TRBD2. CDR1 is MNHEY, CDR2 SMNVEV, per germline (reference sequence). This CDR3 comprises 14 residues. V shed 3 bases, J shed 6 bases, and the junction held 4 bases outside the gene matches. The CDR3 coding sequence is TGTGCCAGCAGTTTTACGGGACTAGTCAATGAGCAGTTCTTC. Encoded protein: CASSFTGLVNEQFF.

The CDR3 reads CASSQDGGRGVSPLHF. DNA of the CDR3: TGCGCCAGCAGCCAAGACGGGGGAAGGGGGGTTTCACCCCTCCACTTT. The chain has TRBV4-3 and TRBJ1-6, with a weak D call TRBD1 (6 bases). CDR3 length: 16 residues. The V end lost 0 bases, the J end lost 9 bases, and 15 bases lay between the germline ends. CDR1 and CDR2 from the germline V gene are LGHNA and YSLEER.

V gene TRBV7-8 combines with J gene TRBJ2-1; TRBD1 might be the D (6 bases). The length of the CDR3 is 15 residues. Germline CDR1 reads SGHVS; CDR2 reads FQNEAQ. V shed 1 base and J shed 6 bases, with 13 bases lying between them. CDR3 sequence reads: CASSLEGTRRNEQFF. CDR3 nucleotide sequence: TGTGCCAGCAGCTTAGAAGGGACACGGCGCAATGAGCAGTTCTTC.

This clone was seen more than once but under ten times. This chain joins TRBV2 and TRBJ1-2; 8 bases match TRBD1. The CDR3 runs 14 residues. V was clipped by 5 bases and J by 5 bases; unmatched bases: 7. The V gene's germline CDR1 is SNHLY and CDR2 FYNNEI. The CDR3 nucleotides read TGTGCCAGCAGTACCGCAGGGGGCCGATATGGCTACACCTTC. Translated, it gives CASSTAGGRYGYTF.

The rearrangement links TRBV2 to TRBJ2-7, with 9 bases fitting TRBD1. Germline values: CDR1 SNHLY, CDR2 FYNNEI. V was pared by 4 bases and J by 4 bases, with 11 bases of the junction left unmatched. CDR3 size: 16 residues. CDR3 loop: CASSGELGDRAYEQYF. The CDR3, as DNA: TGTGCCAGCAGTGGGGAGTTAGGGGACAGGGCTTACGAGCAGTACTTC.

The V and J genes are TRBV29-1 and TRBJ2-1; D gene unclear. CDR1 and CDR2 (germline): SQVTM, ANQGSEA. Trimming removed 1 base at V and 7 bases at J, with 8 bases between. This CDR3 contains 12 residues. CDR3 residues: CSVEGATNEQFF. CDR3 nucleotide sequence: TGCAGCGTTGAAGGGGCCACGAATGAGCAGTTCTTC.

This clone was seen just once. The CDR3: CASSSDGGYSNQPQHF. The CDR3 DNA reads TGTGCCAGCAGCTCCGACGGAGGATATAGCAATCAGCCCCAGCATTTT. The chain has TRBV5-6 and TRBJ1-5, with D unresolved. This CDR3 is 16 amino acids long. Germline V gene lookup returns CDR1 SGHDT and CDR2 YYEEEE. V lost 3 bases and J lost 0, with 13 bases in between.

The gene calls are TRBV10-3 and TRBJ2-3, with TRBD2 as a possible D gene (6 bases). This CDR3 comprises 12 residues. V lost 7 bases, J lost 6 bases, and 11 bases lay in between. Germline V CDR1 and CDR2: ENHRY, SYGVKD. CDR3 residues: CAITGGEDTQYF. The CDR3 DNA reads as TGTGCCATCACAGGAGGGGAGGATACGCAGTATTTT.

The chain combines TRBV27 with TRBJ1-5, with TRBD1 matching over 7 bases. The CDR3 is 15 residues long. CDR1 MNHEY and CDR2 SMNVEV come from the germline V gene (reference sequence). The J segment lost 0 bases and the V segment lost 7 bases, leaving 6 bases of the junction unmatched. The CDR3 spells CASNAQGYSNQPQHF. CDR3 coding DNA: TGTGCCAGCAATGCACAGGGGTATAGCAATCAGCCCCAGCATTTT.

The genes are TRBV2 and TRBJ2-1; 9 bases are a match to TRBD1. This CDR3 has 15 amino acids. V lost 6 bases and J lost 6; bases outside the gene matches: 9. Germline CDR1 reads SNHLY; CDR2 reads FYNNEI. The CDR3: CASRETGGPGNEQFF. DNA for the CDR3: TGTGCCAGCAGAGAGACAGGGGGGCCAGGCAATGAGCAGTTCTTC.

V and J are TRBV7-2 and TRBJ1-2; 7 nucleotides match TRBD1. Unmatched junction bases numbered 8, after V lost 5 bases and J lost 5 bases. The CDR3 extends over 14 amino acids. In germline, CDR1 is SGHTA, CDR2 FQGNSA. CDR3: CASSRTGVGYGYTF. The CDR3 DNA follows: TGTGCCAGCAGCCGAACAGGGGTTGGGTATGGCTACACCTTC.

The genes are TRBV20-1 and TRBJ2-3; no clear D. Trimming shortened V by 6 bases and J by 6 bases, and 7 bases separated the two germline ends. The CDR3 length is 10 residues. CDR1 is DFQATT and CDR2 is SNEGSKA in the germline V gene (reference sequence). The CDR3: CSAEKDTQYF. The CDR3 coding sequence is TGCAGTGCCGAAAAGGATACGCAGTATTTT.

The chain uses TRBV5-1 and TRBJ2-5; the D gene could be TRBD1 or TRBD2 (5 bases each). The CDR3 is made up of 14 amino acids. The V and J ends lost 2 bases and 4 bases respectively, with 12 bases between them. In germline, CDR1 is SGHRS, CDR2 YFSETQ. CDR3 region: CASSFVGAGETQYF. CDR3 coding DNA: TGCGCCAGCAGCTTTGTCGGGGCGGGAGAGACCCAGTACTTC.

J is TRBJ2-7 and V is TRBV27, with D uncertain. V shed 4 bases and J shed 3 bases, with 16 bases lying between them. The CDR3 consists of 15 residues. From germline, CDR1 is MNHEY and CDR2 SMNVEV (reference sequence). The CDR3 loop reads CASSSRTRHHYEQYF. As DNA, the CDR3 is TGTGCCAGCAGTTCCCGGACGCGCCATCACTACGAGCAGTACTTC.

This clone was observed once. The gene calls are TRBV30 and TRBJ2-7; the D is unclear. Between the trimmed V and J ends, which lost 2 bases and 4 bases, there was a span of 15 bases. Per germline, CDR1 GTSNPN and CDR2 SVGIG (reference sequence). This CDR3 spans 14 amino acids. The CDR3 DNA sequence: TGTGCCTGGAGTAATGGCGGAGCAAGGTACGAGCAGTACTTC. Its protein product is CAWSNGGARYEQYF.